This T cell receptor beta chain was retrieved from a study of molecular identifiers for immune sequencing clone quantification. MiXCR, run by TCRdb on the PCR reads, gives a single entry per CDR3 protein. The table has fewer than 350,000 distinct CDR3 sequences, 24% seen once. The clonotype was recovered from a human donor in good health. Some libraries in this study had Jurkat cell RNA spiked in. The sample taken for sequencing was naive CD8+ T cells from blood, with Jurkat cell RNA spiked in. The sample's subset: FACS-sorted CD8+CD4-CCR7+CD45RA+ naive T cells.

The CDR3 DNA follows: TGTGCCAGCAGTTTGATCGGGAACACTGAAGCTTTCTTT. Protein: CASSLIGNTEAFF. The chain carries TRBV6-2 or TRBV6-3 and TRBJ1-1; D is unresolved. The CDR3 length is 13 residues. CDR1 is MNHEY and CDR2 is SVGEGT in the germline V gene. V lost 4 bases and J 1 base, leaving 7 bases between the germline ends.